Sequencing of this T cell receptor beta chain was carried out in a study (dated by TCRdb to about 2015). The study in broad terms: The study examined whether tumor-infiltrating Tregs in breast cancer are drawn from blood Tregs or arise in situ by conversion from other CD4+ T cell subsets. Points the paper makes about the study in general: The greatest overlap of tumor-infiltrating Treg TCR alpha and beta sequences was observed with tumor naive CD4+ T cells, followed by blood naive CD4+ T cells. The TCR gene usage of tumor memory CD4+ T cells clustered together with blood and lymph node memory CD4+ cells and with lymph node naive CD4+ cells. The validation in the larger cohort was limited to a single TCR beta V-J rearrangement instead of whole repertoires.

Points on this clonotype: Its recognized antigen is unknown. Base quality data are lacking; no much larger clone is found one base away.

The CDR3 spans 19 residues, from the cysteine through the phenylalanine. Only the CDR3 part of the read is kept: 57 bases, read in frame from the first base. From the germline V gene, CDR1 is SGHDT and CDR2 is YYEEEE. V is pruned by 9 bases and J by 7 bases, leaving 25 bases of the junction without a gene match. To purify naive CD4+ T cells, the Miltenyi Naive CD4+ T Cell Isolation kit was used, and CD25 microbeads served to deplete Tregs. Tregs, naive and memory CD4+ T cells from tumor, blood and ipsilateral draining lymph nodes of five breast cancer patients underwent full-length TCR alpha and beta sequencing. Tumor tissue, along with lymph nodes from ipsilateral axillary dissection, was perfused with PBS, minced, and then digested using collagenase I and hyaluronidase. FACS confirmed that the sorted cell populations were more than 90% pure. Full-length TCR variable regions were amplified by 5' RACE PCR using constant-region reverse primers, and then by semi-nested PCR using Nested Universal Primer A. The ReliaPrep RNA Cell Miniprep System was used to extract total RNA, which was then reverse transcribed into 5'RACE-ready cDNA with the SMARTer RACE 5'/3' Kit. Multiplex adaptors were used to barcode the full-length TCR alpha and beta libraries, which were then sequenced on an Illumina MiSeq. The source study handled its data this way. For each of nine subset-tissue groups, sequencing data from the five patients were combined, and the groups were compared by unsupervised clustering of TCR gene usage. Repertoire similarity was calculated with the Morisita-Horn index, weighting shared sequences by their contribution to each repertoire. The raw public data were reprocessed by TCRdb itself: fastp quality trimming at Q25, MiXCR clonotype calling, in-frame beta chains only. Rows are combined by CDR3 protein, so each entry shows the most common genes and DNA. V and J calls and clone size were set by TCRdb, not the authors. Present in this sample are approximately 23,000 distinct CDR3 sequences, roughly 33% of which were seen just once. The ten largest clones take up 2.2% of the sample.

The sample consisted of tumor-infiltrating naive CD4+ T cells sorted from the breast tumor. The cell subset or site label, as the study defines it: naive CD4+ T cells, CD4+CD45RA+CD25-. This receptor chain uses TRBV5-6 and TRBJ2-1; the junction holds 10 bases that match TRBD2. The receptor was derived from a female donor with breast cancer. CDR3 loop: CATSDLPSSIAGGKNEQFF. DNA sequence: TGTGCCACCAGTGATTTGCCCTCTTCCATAGCGGGAGGTAAAAATGAGCAGTTCTTC.